This TCR beta chain was identified during a study of control samples from healthy donors and cancer patients. This clone was detected once. V dropped 2 bases and J dropped 7 bases, with 11 bases sitting between them. The CDR3 sequence is 14 residues long. CDR1 and CDR2 (germline): KGHDR, SFDVKD. Here immunoSEQ multiplex PCR was the method, and the copy in TCRdb shows in-frame clones only, minus some. The sample lists 170,000 or so clones, around 87% occurring once. V is TRBV24-1 and J is TRBJ2-4; a possible D gene is TRBD1 (5 bases). This receptor was identified in a woman aged 45 to 65 in good health. Sequences were obtained from blood. The chain's CDR3 is CATSDYRIGNIQYF. Here the CDR3 DNA reads TGTGCCACCAGTGATTACAGGATTGGGAACATTCAGTACTTC.